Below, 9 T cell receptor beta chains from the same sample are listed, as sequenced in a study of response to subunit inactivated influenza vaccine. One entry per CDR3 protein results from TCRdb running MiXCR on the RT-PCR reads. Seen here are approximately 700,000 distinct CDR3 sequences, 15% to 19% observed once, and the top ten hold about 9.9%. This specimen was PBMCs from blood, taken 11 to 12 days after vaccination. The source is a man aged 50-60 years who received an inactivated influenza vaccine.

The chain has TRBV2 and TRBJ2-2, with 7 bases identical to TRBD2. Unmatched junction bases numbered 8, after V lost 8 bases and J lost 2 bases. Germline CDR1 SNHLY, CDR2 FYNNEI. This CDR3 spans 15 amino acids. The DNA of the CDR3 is TGTGCCAGCGGAGCGGGGCGAACTAACACCGGGGAGCTGTTTTTT. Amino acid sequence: CASGAGRTNTGELFF. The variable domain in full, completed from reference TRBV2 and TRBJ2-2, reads EPEVTQTPSHQVTQMGQEVILRCVPISNHLYFYWYRQILGQKVEFLVSFYNNEISEKSEIFDDQFSVERPDGSNFTLKIRSTKLEDSAMYFCASGAGRTNTGELFFGEGSRLTVL.

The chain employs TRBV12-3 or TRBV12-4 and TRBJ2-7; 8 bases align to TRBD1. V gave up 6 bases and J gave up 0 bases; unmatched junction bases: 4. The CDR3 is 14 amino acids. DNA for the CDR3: TGTGCCAGCAGGCCAGGGGGCCCCTCCTACGAGCAGTACTTC. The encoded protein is CASRPGGPSYEQYF.

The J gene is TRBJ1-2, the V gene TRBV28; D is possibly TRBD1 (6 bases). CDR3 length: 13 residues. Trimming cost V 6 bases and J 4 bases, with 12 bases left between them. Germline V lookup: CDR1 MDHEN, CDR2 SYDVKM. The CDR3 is CASRQGLPYGYTF. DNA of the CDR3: TGTGCCAGCAGACAGGGCCTGCCCTATGGCTACACCTTC.

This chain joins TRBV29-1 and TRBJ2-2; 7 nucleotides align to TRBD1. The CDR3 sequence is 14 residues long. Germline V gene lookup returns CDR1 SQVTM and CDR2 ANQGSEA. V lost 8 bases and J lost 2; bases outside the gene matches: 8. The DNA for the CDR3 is TGCAGCATTCTAAGACAGGGAAACACCGGGGAGCTGTTTTTT. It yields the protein CSILRQGNTGELFF.

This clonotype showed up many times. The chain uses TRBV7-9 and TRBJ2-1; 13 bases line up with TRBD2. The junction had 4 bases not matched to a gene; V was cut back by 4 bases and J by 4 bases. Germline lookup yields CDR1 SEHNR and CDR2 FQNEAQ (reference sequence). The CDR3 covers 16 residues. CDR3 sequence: CASSYRTSGGYNEQFF. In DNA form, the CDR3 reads TGTGCCAGCAGCTACCGGACTAGCGGGGGTTACAATGAGCAGTTCTTC.

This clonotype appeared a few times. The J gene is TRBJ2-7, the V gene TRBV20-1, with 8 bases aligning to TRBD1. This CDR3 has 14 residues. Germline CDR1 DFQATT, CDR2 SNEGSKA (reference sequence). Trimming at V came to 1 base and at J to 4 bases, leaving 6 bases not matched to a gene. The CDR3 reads CSARGGRGPYEQYF. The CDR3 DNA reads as TGCAGTGCTAGAGGGGGCAGGGGGCCATACGAGCAGTACTTC.

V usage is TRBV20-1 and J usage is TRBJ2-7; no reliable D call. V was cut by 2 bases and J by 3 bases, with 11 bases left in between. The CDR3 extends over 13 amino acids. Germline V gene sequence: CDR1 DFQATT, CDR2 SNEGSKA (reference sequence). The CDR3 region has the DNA TGCAGTGCTAGAATTCACAGTTACTACGAGCAGTACTTC. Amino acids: CSARIHSYYEQYF.

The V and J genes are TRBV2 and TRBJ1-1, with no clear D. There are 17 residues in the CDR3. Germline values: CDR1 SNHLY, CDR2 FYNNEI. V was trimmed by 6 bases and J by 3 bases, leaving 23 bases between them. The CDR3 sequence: CASRPRPSESWYTEAFF. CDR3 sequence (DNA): TGTGCCAGCAGACCCCGGCCCTCCGAATCGTGGTACACTGAAGCTTTCTTT.

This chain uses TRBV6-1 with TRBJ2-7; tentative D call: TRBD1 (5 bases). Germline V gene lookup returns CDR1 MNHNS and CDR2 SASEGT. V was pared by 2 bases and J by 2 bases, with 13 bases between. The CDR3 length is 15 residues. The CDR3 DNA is TGTGCCAGCAGTGAACGCGACAGCAGCACCTACGAGCAGTACTTC. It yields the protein CASSERDSSTYEQYF.